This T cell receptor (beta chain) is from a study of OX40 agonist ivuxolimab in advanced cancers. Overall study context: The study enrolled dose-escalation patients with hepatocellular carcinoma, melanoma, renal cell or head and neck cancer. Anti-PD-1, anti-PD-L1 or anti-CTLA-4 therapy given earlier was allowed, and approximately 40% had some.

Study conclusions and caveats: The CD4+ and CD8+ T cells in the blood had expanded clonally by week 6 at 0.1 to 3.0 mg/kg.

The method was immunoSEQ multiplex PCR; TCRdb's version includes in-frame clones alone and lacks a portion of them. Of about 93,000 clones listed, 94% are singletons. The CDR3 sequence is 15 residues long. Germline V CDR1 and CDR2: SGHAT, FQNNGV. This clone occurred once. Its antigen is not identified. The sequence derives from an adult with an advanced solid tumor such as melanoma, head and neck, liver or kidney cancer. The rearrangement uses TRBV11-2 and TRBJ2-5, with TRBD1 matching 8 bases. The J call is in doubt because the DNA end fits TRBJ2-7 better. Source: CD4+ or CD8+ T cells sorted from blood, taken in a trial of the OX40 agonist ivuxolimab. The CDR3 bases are TGTGCCAGCAGCTTAGGGGCAGGGGGCGGCTACGAGCAGTACTTC. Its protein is CASSLGAGGGYEQYF.